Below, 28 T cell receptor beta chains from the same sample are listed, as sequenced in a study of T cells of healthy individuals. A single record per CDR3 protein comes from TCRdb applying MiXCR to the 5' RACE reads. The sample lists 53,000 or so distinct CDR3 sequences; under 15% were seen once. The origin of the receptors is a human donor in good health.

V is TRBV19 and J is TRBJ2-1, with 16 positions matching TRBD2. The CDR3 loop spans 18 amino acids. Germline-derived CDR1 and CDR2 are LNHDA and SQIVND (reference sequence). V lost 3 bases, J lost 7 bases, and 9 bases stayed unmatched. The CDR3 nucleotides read TGTGCCAGTAGTATCTTTGGGACTAGCGGGAGGGCCTCAAATGAGCAGTTCTTC. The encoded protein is CASSIFGTSGRASNEQFF.

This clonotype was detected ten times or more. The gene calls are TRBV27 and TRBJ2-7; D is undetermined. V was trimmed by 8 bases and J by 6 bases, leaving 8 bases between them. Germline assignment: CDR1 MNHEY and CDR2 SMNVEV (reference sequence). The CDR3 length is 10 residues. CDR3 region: CASRYSEQYF. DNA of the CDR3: TGTGCCAGCCGATACTCCGAGCAGTACTTC.

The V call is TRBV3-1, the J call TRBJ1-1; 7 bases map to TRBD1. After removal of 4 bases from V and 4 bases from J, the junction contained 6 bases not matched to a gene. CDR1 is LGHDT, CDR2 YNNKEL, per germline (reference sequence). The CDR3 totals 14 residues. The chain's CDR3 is CASSLGGAGTEAFF. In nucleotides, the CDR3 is TGTGCCAGCAGCCTAGGGGGCGCGGGCACTGAAGCTTTCTTT.

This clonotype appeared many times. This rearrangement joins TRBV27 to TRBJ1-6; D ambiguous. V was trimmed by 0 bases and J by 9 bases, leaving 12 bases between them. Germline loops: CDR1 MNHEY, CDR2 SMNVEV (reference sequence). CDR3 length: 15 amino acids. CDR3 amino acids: CASSLSEGMGSPLHF. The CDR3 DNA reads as TGTGCCAGCAGTTTATCAGAGGGAATGGGTTCACCCCTCCACTTT.

The CDR3 region is CASGLVREGAALAKNIQYF. As DNA, the CDR3 is TGTGCTAGTGGTTTGGTACGGGAAGGAGCCGCTCTAGCCAAAAACATTCAGTACTTC. V is TRBV12-5 and J is TRBJ2-4; D may be TRBD2 (5 bases). This CDR3 spans 19 amino acids. Germline V gene sequence: CDR1 LGHNT, CDR2 FRNRAP. V was shortened by 0 bases and J by 0 bases, with 18 bases between the two germline ends.

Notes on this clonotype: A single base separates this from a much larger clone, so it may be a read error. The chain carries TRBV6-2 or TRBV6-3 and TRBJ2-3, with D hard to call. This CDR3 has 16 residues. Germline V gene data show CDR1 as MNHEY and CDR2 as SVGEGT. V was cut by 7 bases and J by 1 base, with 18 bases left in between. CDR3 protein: CASNLRPQARTDTQYF. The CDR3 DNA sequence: TGTGCCAGCAATCTTAGGCCGCAGGCCCGCACAGATACGCAGTATTTT.

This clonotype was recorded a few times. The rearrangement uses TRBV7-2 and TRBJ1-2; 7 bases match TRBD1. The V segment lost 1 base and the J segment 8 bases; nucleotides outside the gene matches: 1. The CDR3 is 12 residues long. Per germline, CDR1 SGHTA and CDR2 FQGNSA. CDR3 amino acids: CASSLGTGGYTF. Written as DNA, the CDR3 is TGTGCCAGCAGCTTAGGGACAGGAGGCTACACCTTC.

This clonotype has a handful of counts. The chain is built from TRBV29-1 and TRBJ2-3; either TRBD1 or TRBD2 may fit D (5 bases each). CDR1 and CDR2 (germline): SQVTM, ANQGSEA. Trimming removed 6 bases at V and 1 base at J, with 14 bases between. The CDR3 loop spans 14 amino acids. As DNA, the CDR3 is TGCAGCGTGAATGGGGGAGATGGCACAGATACGCAGTATTTT. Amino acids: CSVNGGDGTDTQYF.

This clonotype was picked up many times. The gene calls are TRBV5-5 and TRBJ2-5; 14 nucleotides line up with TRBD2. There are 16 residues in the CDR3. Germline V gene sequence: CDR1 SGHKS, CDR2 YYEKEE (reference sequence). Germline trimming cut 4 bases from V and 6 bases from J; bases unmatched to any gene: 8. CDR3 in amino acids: CASSTSGTSGGQTQYF. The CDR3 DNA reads TGTGCCAGCAGCACGTCCGGGACTAGCGGGGGACAGACCCAGTACTTC.

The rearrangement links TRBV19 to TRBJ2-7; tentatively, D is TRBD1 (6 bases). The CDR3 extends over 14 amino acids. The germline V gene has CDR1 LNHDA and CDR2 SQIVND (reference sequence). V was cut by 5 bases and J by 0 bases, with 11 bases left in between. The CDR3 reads CASSHGTTSYEQYF. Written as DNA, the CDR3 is TGTGCCAGTAGTCACGGGACAACCTCCTACGAGCAGTACTTC.

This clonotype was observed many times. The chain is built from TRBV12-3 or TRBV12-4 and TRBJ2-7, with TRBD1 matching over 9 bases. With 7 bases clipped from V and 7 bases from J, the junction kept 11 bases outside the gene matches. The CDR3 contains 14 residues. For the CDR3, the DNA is TGTGCCAGCACTTTCGGACAGGGGATGGGAGAGCAGTACTTC. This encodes CASTFGQGMGEQYF.

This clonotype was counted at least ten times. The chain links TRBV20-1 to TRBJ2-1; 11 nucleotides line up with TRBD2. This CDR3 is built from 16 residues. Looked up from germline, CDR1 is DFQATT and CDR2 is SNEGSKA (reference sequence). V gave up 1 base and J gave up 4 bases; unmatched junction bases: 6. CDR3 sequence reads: CSARAQTSGDYNEQFF. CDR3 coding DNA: TGCAGTGCTAGAGCCCAGACTAGCGGGGATTACAATGAGCAGTTCTTC.

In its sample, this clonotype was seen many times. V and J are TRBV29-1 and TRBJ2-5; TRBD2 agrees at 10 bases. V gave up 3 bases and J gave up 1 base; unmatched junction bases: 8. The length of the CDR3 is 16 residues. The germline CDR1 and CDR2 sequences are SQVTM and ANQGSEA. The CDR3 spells CSVDGLAGAFQETQYF. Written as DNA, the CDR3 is TGCAGCGTTGATGGCCTAGCGGGAGCATTCCAAGAGACCCAGTACTTC.

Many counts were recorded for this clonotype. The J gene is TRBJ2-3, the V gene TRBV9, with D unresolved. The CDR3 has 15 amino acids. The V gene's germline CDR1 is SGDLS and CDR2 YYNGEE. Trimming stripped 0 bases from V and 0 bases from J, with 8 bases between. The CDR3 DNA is TGTGCCAGCAGCGTAGACGCACCTAGCACAGATACGCAGTATTTT. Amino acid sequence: CASSVDAPSTDTQYF.

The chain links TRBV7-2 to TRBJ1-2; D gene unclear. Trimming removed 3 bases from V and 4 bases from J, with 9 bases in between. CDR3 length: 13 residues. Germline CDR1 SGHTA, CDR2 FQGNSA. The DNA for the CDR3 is TGTACCAGCAGCTTCGAGAGCCTCTATGGCTACACCTTC. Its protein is CTSSFESLYGYTF.

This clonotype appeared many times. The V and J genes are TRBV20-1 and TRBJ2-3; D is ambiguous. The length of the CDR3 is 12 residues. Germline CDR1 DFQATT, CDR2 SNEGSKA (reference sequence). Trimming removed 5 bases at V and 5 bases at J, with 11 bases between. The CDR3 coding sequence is TGCAGTGCTCACACGGCGGAAGATACGCAGTATTTT. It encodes CSAHTAEDTQYF.

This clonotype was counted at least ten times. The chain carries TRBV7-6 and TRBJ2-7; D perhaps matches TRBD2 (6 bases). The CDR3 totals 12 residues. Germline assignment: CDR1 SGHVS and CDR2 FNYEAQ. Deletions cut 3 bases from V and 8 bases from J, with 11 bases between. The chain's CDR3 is CASSLGGDKQYF. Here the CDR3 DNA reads TGTGCCAGCAGCTTGGGCGGGGATAAGCAGTACTTC.

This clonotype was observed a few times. CDR3 DNA sequence: TGTGCCAGCAGTCCCCCGACAGAGTCAGAGCAGTACTTC. Translated, it gives CASSPPTESEQYF. The chain carries TRBV12-3 or TRBV12-4 and TRBJ2-7; tentatively, D is TRBD1 (5 bases). Trimming removed 5 bases at V and 7 bases at J, with 15 bases between. There are 13 residues in the CDR3.

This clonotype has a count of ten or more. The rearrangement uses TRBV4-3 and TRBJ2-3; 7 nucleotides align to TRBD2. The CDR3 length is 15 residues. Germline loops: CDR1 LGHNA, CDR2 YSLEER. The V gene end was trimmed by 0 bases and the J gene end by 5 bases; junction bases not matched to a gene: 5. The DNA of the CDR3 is TGCGCCAGCAGCCAAGAAGGGGAGGGTGGAGATACGCAGTATTTT. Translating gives CASSQEGEGGDTQYF.

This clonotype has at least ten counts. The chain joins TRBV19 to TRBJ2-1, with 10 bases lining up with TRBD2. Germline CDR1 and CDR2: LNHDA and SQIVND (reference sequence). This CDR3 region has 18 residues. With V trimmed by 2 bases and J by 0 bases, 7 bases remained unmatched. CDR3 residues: CASSIRLAGVGSYNEQFF. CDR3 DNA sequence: TGTGCCAGTAGTATACGGCTAGCGGGAGTTGGCTCCTACAATGAGCAGTTCTTC.

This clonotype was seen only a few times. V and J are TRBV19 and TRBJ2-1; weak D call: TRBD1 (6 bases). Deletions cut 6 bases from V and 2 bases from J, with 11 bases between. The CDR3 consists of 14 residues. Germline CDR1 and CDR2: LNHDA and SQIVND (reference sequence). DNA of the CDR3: TGTGCCAGTAGGCCGGGACACCCCTACAATGAGCAGTTCTTC. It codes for CASRPGHPYNEQFF.

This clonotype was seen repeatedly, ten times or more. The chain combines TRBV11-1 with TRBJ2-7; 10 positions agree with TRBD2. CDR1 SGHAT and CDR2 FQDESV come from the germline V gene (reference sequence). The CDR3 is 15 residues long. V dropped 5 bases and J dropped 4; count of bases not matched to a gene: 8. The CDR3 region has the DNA TGTGCCAGCAGCACCGAACAGACTAGCGGGTACGAGCAGTACTTC. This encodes CASSTEQTSGYEQYF. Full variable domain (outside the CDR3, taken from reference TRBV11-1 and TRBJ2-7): EAEVAQSPRYKITEKSQAVAFWCDPISGHATLYWYRQILGQGPELLVQFQDESVVDDSQLPKDRFSAERLKGVDSTLKIQPAELGDSAMYLCASSTEQTSGYEQYFGPGTRLTVT.

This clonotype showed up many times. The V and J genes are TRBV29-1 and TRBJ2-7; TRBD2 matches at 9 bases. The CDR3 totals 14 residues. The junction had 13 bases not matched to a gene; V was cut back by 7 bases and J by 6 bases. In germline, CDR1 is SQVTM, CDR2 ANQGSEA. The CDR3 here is CSAAGLASFGEQYF. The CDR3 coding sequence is TGCAGCGCGGCCGGACTAGCGTCTTTTGGCGAGCAGTACTTC.

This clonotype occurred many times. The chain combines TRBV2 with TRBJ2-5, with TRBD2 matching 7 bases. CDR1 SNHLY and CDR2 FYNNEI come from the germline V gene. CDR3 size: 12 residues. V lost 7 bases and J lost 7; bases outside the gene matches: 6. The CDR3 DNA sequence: TGTGCCAGCATAAGGGCTAGCGGGACCCAGTACTTC. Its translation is CASIRASGTQYF.

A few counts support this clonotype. DNA for the CDR3: TGTGCCAGCAGCCCCTCTAGCGGGGCTGGGGCCAACGTCCTGACTTTC. Translated, it gives CASSPSSGAGANVLTF. The chain uses TRBV6-5 and TRBJ2-6; 9 positions agree with TRBD2. CDR1 and CDR2 (germline): MNHEY, SVGAGI. The CDR3 extends over 16 amino acids. After removal of 6 bases from V and 2 bases from J, the junction contained 5 bases not matched to a gene.

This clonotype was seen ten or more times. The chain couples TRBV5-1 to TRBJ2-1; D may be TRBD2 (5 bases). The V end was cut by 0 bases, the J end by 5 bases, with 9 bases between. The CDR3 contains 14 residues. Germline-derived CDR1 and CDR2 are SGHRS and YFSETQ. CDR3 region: CASSLAAGNNEQFF. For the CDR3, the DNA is TGCGCCAGCAGCTTGGCCGCGGGTAACAATGAGCAGTTCTTC.

The DNA of the CDR3 is TGTGCCAGCAGAGCTACCTTAGCGGGGGGGCCCACCGGGGAGCTGTTTTTT. Protein product: CASRATLAGGPTGELFF. The V gene is TRBV7-3, the J gene TRBJ2-2; 11 nucleotides align to TRBD2. The germline gives CDR1 SGHTA, CDR2 FQGTGA. The CDR3 length is 17 residues. After removal of 6 bases from V and 4 bases from J, the junction contained 10 bases not matched to a gene.

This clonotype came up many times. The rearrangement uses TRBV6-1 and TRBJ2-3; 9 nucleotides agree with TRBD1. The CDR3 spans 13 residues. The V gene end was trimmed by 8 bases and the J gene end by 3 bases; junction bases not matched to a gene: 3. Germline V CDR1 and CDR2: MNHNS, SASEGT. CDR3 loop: CASGQGKTDTQYF. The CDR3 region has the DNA TGTGCCAGCGGACAGGGGAAAACAGATACGCAGTATTTT.